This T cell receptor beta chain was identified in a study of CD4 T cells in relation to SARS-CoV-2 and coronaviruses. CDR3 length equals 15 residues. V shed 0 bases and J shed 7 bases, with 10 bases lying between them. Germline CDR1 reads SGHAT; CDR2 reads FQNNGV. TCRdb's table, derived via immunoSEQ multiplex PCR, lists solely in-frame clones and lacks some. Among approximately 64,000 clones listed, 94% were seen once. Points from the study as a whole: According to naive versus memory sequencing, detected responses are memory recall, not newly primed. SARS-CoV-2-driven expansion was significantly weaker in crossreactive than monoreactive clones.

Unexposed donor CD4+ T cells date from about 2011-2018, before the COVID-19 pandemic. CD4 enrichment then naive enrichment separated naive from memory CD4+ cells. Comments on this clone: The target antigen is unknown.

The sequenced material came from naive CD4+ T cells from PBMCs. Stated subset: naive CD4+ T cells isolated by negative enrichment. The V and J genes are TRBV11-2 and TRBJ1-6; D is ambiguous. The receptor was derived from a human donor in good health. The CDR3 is CASSLEGQANSPLHF. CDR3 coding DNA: TGTGCCAGCAGCTTAGAAGGGCAGGCAAATTCACCCCTCCACTTT.